The entry below gives a single TCR beta chain sequence along with its context. Profiled with immunoSEQ multiplex PCR; TCRdb holds only in-frame clones, not every one. The table has some 46,000 clones, more than 75% seen once; the top ten hold 15% to 20%. These data are taken from a study of PD-L1 blockade in urothelial cancer. The overall study: Men with urothelial cancer arising in the bladder made up most of the 29 patients. Blood gave a median around 150,000 T cells.

As for time point: pretreatment peripheral blood. The germline CDR1 and CDR2 sequences are MNHNS and SASEGT. The CDR3 sequence is 14 residues long. V shed 6 bases, J shed 3 bases, and the junction held 6 bases outside the gene matches. The source is a man aged 55 to 69 with urothelial cancer. Sequencing used PBMCs, obtained around atezolizumab (anti-PD-L1) treatment. The chain couples TRBV6-1 to TRBJ2-7, with 9 bases identical to TRBD1. This CDR3 reads CASRELTGGYEQYF. The CDR3 region has the DNA TGTGCCAGCAGAGAACTGACAGGGGGCTACGAGCAGTACTTC.